This T cell receptor beta chain was captured in a study of cytomegalovirus exposure and HLA in healthy donors. Findings and limits, study-wide: What was likely a sequencing artifact was a cluster of highly shared sequence variants. The listing of roughly 160 TCR beta chains classed them as cytomegalovirus-associated.

PCR involved 60 Vbeta and 13 Jbeta primers. Sequenced by immunoSEQ multiplex PCR; TCRdb stores in-frame clones only, minus some. This sample has about 160,000 clones, with approximately 79% found just once. The CDR3 totals 12 residues. V was clipped by 1 base and J by 4 bases, with 4 bases between them. The germline V gene has CDR1 SEHNR and CDR2 FQNEAQ (reference sequence). A remark on this clone: Its matching antigen is unknown.

Participants comprised healthy donors of bone marrow. The specimen sequenced was PBMCs. The chain couples TRBV7-9 to TRBJ1-2; D unresolved. The TCR sequence derives from a woman between 45 and 60 years old in good health and CMV-seropositive. The CDR3 sequence is CASSLVSYGYTF. DNA of the CDR3: TGTGCCAGCAGCTTAGTCAGCTATGGCTACACCTTC.